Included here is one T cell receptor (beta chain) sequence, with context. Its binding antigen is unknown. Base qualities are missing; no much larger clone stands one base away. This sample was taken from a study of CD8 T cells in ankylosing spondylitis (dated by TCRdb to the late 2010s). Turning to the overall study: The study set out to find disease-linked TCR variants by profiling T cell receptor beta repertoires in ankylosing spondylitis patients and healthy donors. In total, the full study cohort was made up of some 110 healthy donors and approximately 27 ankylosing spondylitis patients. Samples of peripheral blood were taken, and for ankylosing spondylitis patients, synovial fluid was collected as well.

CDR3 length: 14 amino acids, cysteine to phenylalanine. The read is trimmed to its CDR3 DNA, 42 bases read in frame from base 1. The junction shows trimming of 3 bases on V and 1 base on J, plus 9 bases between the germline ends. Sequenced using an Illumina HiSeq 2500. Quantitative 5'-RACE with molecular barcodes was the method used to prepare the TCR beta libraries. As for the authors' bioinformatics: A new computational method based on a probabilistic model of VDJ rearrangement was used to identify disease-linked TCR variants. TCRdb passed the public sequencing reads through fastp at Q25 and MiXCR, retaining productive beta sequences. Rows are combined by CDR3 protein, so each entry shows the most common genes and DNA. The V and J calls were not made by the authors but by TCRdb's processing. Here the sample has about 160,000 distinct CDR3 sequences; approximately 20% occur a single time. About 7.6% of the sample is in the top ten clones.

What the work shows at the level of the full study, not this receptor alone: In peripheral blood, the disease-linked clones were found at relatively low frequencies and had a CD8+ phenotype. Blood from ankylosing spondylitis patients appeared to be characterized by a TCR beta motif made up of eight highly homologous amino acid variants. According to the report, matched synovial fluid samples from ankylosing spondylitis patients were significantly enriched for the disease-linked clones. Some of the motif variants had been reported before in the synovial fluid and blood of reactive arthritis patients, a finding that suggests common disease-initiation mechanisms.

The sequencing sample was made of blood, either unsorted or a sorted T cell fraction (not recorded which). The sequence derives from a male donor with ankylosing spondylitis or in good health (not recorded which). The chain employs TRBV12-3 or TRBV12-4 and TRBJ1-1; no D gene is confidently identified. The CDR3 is CASSLSGQNTEAFF. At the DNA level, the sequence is TGTGCCAGCAGTTTGTCAGGTCAGAACACTGAAGCTTTCTTT.